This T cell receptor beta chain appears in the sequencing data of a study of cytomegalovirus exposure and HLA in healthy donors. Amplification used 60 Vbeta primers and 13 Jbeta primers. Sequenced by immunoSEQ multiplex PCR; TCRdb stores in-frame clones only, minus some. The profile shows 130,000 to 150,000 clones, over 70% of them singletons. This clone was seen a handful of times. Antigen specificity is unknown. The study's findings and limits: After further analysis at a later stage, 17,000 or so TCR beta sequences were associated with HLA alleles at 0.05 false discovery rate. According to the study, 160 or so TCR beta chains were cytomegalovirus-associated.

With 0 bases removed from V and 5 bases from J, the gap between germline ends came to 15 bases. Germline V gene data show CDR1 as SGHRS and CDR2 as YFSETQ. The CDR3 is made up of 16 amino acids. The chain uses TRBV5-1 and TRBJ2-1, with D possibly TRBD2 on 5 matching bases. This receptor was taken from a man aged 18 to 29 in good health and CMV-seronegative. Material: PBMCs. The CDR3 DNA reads TGCGCCAGCAGCTTGGGGGCGGGTGTCGTGGACAATGAGCAGTTCTTC. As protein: CASSLGAGVVDNEQFF.